A selection of T cell receptor beta chains follows, all from one sample in a study of cytomegalovirus exposure and HLA in healthy donors. Measured with immunoSEQ multiplex PCR; TCRdb has only the in-frame clones, and not every one. Of roughly 120,000 clones listed, roughly 78% are singletons. Specimen: PBMCs. The receptors come from a man in his thirties or forties in good health and CMV-seronegative. The CDR3 runs from the conserved cysteine through the conserved F or W. The D gene is left open where the match is weak. Size values are once, few and many counts, or a class for expanded clones, and some rows have none.

J gene,V gene,clone size,D gene,CDR3 protein,CDR3 DNA
TRBJ2-7,TRBV2,NA,TRBD2,CASSEVAGVRGQYF,TGTGCCAGCAGTGAAGTAGCGGGAGTGCGGGGGCAGTACTTC
TRBJ1-2,TRBV5-4,NA,NA,CASSPGTQGSNYGYTF,TGTGCCAGCAGCCCAGGAACCCAGGGGAGCAACTATGGCTACACCTTC
TRBJ1-1,TRBV7-9,NA,TRBD1,CASSQGVGENTEAFF,TGTGCCAGCAGCCAGGGGGTCGGAGAGAACACTGAAGCTTTCTTT
TRBJ2-3,TRBV5-4,few,TRBD2,CASSLAGGRADTQYF,TGTGCCAGCAGTTTAGCGGGAGGTAGGGCAGATACGCAGTATTTT
TRBJ2-3,TRBV18,NA,TRBD1,CASSYHQPGQGTSTDTQYF,TGTGCCAGCTCATACCACCAACCGGGACAGGGGACTAGCACAGATACGCAGTATTTT
TRBJ1-1,TRBV7-9,NA,NA,CASSLPQNTEAFF,TGTGCCAGCAGCTTACCCCAGAACACTGAAGCTTTCTTT
TRBJ2-1,TRBV9,NA,TRBD2,CASSVVGTSGSSTYNEQFF,TGTGCCAGCAGCGTAGTTGGGACTAGCGGGAGTAGCACCTACAATGAGCAGTTCTTC
TRBJ1-5,TRBV5-8,NA,TRBD1,CASSLAAGGGLEPQNF,TGTGCCAGCAGCTTGGCCGCAGGGGGCGGGTTGGAGCCCCAGAATTTT
TRBJ2-1,TRBV7-8,NA,TRBD2,CASSLYAGEGSYNEQFF,TGTGCCAGCAGCTTATATGCGGGAGAGGGCTCCTACAATGAGCAGTTCTTC
TRBJ2-5,TRBV5-1,NA,NA,CASSLGGTAGETQYF,TGCGCCAGCAGCTTGGGAGGGACAGCGGGAGAGACCCAGTACTTC
TRBJ2-2,TRBV4-1,NA,TRBD2,CASSQETGGPGNTRELFF,TGCGCCAGCAGCCAAGAGACGGGAGGGCCGGGGAACACCAGGGAGCTGTTTTTT
TRBJ1-1,TRBV27,NA,NA,CASSPWGGTEAFF,TGTGCCAGCAGTCCGTGGGGCGGCACTGAAGCTTTCTTT
TRBJ2-2,TRBV10-3,NA,TRBD2,CAIRAGLAGGNTGELFF,TGTGCCATCAGGGCTGGACTAGCGGGAGGTAACACCGGGGAGCTGTTTTTT
TRBJ2-7,TRBV6-1,NA,NA,CASSSWRGYEQYF,TGTGCCAGCAGTTCGTGGAGGGGCTACGAGCAGTACTTC
TRBJ1-5,TRBV6-5,few,NA,CASSTKGWQPQHF,TGTGCCAGCAGTACGAAGGGGTGGCAGCCCCAGCATTTT
TRBJ2-7,TRBV18,NA,TRBD2,CASSPRLAGGSYEQYF,TGTGCCAGCTCACCGCGACTAGCGGGAGGGTCCTACGAGCAGTACTTC
TRBJ1-4,TRBV27,few,NA,CASSLLYGATNEKLFF,TGTGCCAGCAGTTTGCTGTACGGAGCAACTAATGAAAAACTGTTTTTT
TRBJ2-7,TRBV7-7,few,TRBD2,CASIRDGSGEGNTPYEQYF,TGTGCCAGCATCCGGGATGGTAGCGGGGAGGGAAATACACCCTACGAGCAGTACTTC
TRBJ1-3,TRBV30,NA,NA,CAWSTGVGNTIYF,TGTGCCTGGAGTACCGGGGTTGGAAACACCATATATTTT
TRBJ1-1,TRBV5-1,NA,TRBD1,CASSLTGVGDFMTEAFF,TGCGCCAGCAGCTTGACAGGGGTCGGGGATTTTATGACTGAAGCTTTCTTT
TRBJ2-1,TRBV27,NA,TRBD2,CASSLLLAGGNEQFF,TGTGCCAGCAGTTTATTACTAGCGGGTGGGAATGAGCAGTTCTTC
TRBJ1-5,TRBV7-8,NA,TRBD1,CASSTGQDNQPQHF,TGTGCCAGCTCGACGGGACAGGATAATCAGCCCCAGCATTTT
TRBJ1-1,TRBV7-8,NA,NA,CASSLGLPGGTEAFF,TGTGCCAGCAGCTTAGGCCTACCCGGCGGGACTGAAGCTTTCTTT
TRBJ2-7,TRBV5-5,NA,TRBD2,CASCRGGLADEQYF,TGTGCCAGCTGTCGGGGGGGGCTAGCAGACGAGCAGTACTTC
TRBJ2-7,TRBV7-9,NA,TRBD1,CASSAGTGSGEQYF,TGTGCCAGCAGCGCCGGGACAGGGTCCGGCGAGCAGTACTTC
TRBJ2-5,TRBV19,once,TRBD1,CASSPTGGETQYF,TGTGCCAGTAGCCCGACAGGGGGGGAGACCCAGTACTTC
TRBJ2-7,TRBV4-3,NA,TRBD1,CASSQRQGYEQYF,TGCGCCAGCAGCCAAAGACAGGGCTACGAGCAGTACTTC
TRBJ2-7,TRBV11-3,NA,TRBD2,CASSPHSGSIYEQYF,TGTGCCAGCAGCCCGCATAGCGGGAGCATCTACGAGCAGTACTTC
TRBJ2-7,TRBV7-8,NA,NA,CASSPSVRSLYEQYF,TGTGCCAGCAGCCCCTCGGTGAGGTCATTGTACGAGCAGTACTTC
TRBJ1-4,TRBV6-1,NA,NA,CASSEDRLNEKLFF,TGTGCCAGCAGTGAAGACAGGCTTAATGAAAAACTGTTTTTT
TRBJ2-7,TRBV6-5,NA,TRBD1,CASSYSGTGGYEQYF,TGTGCCAGCAGTTACTCGGGGACAGGGGGCTACGAGCAGTACTTC
TRBJ1-1,TRBV30,NA,NA,CAWSVARGWNTEAFF,TGTGCCTGGAGTGTAGCCAGGGGCTGGAACACTGAAGCTTTCTTT
TRBJ2-3,TRBV7-2,NA,TRBD2,CASSFSGRAADTQYF,TGTGCCAGCAGCTTTAGCGGGAGGGCCGCAGATACGCAGTATTTT
TRBJ2-7,TRBV6-5,few,TRBD2,CASSYSAGYEQYF,TGTGCCAGCAGTTACTCAGCGGGGTACGAGCAGTACTTC
TRBJ2-7,TRBV4-1,few,TRBD1,CASSQPRQGAHEQYF,TGCGCCAGCAGCCAACCTCGACAGGGGGCCCACGAGCAGTACTTC
TRBJ2-7,TRBV4-1,few,TRBD2,CASSQEWGGEQYF,TGCGCCAGCAGCCAAGAATGGGGGGGCGAGCAGTACTTC
TRBJ1-2,TRBV19,NA,TRBD1,CASSIAGDRVF,TGTGCCAGTAGTATAGCGGGGGACAGAGTCTTC
TRBJ1-5,TRBV5-6,few,TRBD1,CASSFNRGNSNQPQHF,TGTGCCAGCAGCTTCAACAGGGGAAATAGCAATCAGCCCCAGCATTTT
TRBJ2-7,TRBV7-2,NA,NA,CASSLDGFPYEQYF,TGTGCCAGCAGCTTAGATGGCTTTCCCTACGAGCAGTACTTC
TRBJ2-3,TRBV9,NA,TRBD1,CASSVRTGSTDTQYF,TGTGCCAGCAGCGTTCGGACAGGGAGCACAGATACGCAGTATTTT
TRBJ2-1,TRBV4-2,NA,TRBD2,CASSSTLSGGNEQFF,TGTGCCAGCAGCTCAACGCTTAGCGGGGGCAATGAGCAGTTCTTC
TRBJ1-4,TRBV27,NA,TRBD1,CASSSRDRNEKLFF,TGTGCCAGCAGTTCCCGGGACAGAAATGAAAAACTGTTTTTT
TRBJ2-1,TRBV9,NA,TRBD1,CASSFHTPTQRVRGRGSYNEQFF,TGTGCCAGCAGCTTTCACACACCGACCCAGAGGGTAAGGGGGCGAGGGTCCTACAATGAGCAGTTCTTC
TRBJ2-1,TRBV6-4,NA,TRBD2,CASSLMTSGSLSEQFF,TGTGCCAGCAGTTTGATGACTAGCGGGAGTTTGAGTGAGCAGTTCTTC
TRBJ2-3,TRBV11-3,NA,TRBD2,CASSTTPGLERSTDTQYF,TGTGCCAGCAGCACAACCCCGGGACTAGAACGATCCACAGATACGCAGTATTTT
TRBJ2-2,TRBV28,NA,TRBD1,CASSLFPGTVFYTGELFF,TGTGCCAGCAGTTTATTCCCCGGGACAGTGTTCTACACCGGGGAGCTGTTTTTT
TRBJ1-4,TRBV13,NA,NA,CASSLGRRAANEKLFF,TGTGCCAGCAGCTTAGGAAGGCGTGCGGCTAATGAAAAACTGTTTTTT
TRBJ2-7,TRBV6-5,NA,TRBD1,CASSNSNAGTDNEQYF,TGTGCCAGCAGTAACTCAAACGCCGGGACAGACAACGAGCAGTACTTC
TRBJ2-2,TRBV14,NA,NA,CASSPLGGLVGELFF,TGTGCCAGCAGCCCCTTGGGGGGACTCGTCGGGGAGCTGTTTTTT
TRBJ1-4,TRBV11-2,NA,TRBD1,CASSLVQGVNEKLFF,TGTGCCAGCAGCTTAGTCCAGGGGGTCAATGAAAAACTGTTTTTT
TRBJ1-2,TRBV5-1,NA,TRBD1,CASSLGQGCGYTF,TGCGCCAGCAGCTTGGGACAGGGCTGTGGCTACACCTTC
TRBJ2-3,TRBV15,NA,NA,CATSREVLAAATDTQYF,TGTGCCACCAGCAGAGAGGTCTTAGCGGCCGCCACAGATACGCAGTATTTT
TRBJ2-7,TRBV5-1,NA,TRBD1,CASSPGQGASHEQYF,TGCGCCAGCAGCCCGGGACAGGGGGCGTCCCACGAGCAGTACTTC
TRBJ1-1,TRBV5-1,NA,NA,CASSFSTGGGTEAFF,TGCGCCAGCAGCTTCTCGACAGGCGGGGGGACTGAAGCTTTCTTT
TRBJ1-1,TRBV29-1,once,NA,CSVDRNTEAFF,TGCAGCGTTGACAGGAACACTGAAGCTTTCTTT